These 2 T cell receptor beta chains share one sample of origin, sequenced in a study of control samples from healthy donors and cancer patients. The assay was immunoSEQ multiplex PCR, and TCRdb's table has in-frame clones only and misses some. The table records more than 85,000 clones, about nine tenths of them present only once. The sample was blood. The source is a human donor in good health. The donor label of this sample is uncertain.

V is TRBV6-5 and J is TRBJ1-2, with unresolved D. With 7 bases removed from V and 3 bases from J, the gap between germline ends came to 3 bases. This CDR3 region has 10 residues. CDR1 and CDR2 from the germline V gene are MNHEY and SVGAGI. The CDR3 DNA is TGTGCCAGCAACGACTATGGCTACACCTTC. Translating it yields CASNDYGYTF.

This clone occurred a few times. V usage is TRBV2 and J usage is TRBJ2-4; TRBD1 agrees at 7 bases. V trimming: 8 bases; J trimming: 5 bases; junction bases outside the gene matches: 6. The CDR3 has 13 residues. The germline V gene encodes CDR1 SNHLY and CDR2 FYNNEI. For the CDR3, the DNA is TGTGCCAGCGGTAAAGGGACAGAAAACATTCAGTACTTC. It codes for CASGKGTENIQYF.